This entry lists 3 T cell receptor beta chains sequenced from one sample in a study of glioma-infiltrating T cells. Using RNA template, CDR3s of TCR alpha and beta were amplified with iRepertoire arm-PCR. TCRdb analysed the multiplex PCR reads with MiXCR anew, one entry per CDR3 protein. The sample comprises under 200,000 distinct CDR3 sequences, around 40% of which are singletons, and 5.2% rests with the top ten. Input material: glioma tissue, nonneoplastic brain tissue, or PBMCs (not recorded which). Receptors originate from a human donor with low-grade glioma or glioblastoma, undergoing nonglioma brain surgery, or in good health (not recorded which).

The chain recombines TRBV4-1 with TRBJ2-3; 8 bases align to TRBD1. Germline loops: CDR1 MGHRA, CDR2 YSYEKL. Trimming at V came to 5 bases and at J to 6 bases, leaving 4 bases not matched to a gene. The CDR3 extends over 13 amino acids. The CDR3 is CASSGQGRDTQYF. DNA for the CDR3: TGCGCCAGCAGCGGACAGGGAAGGGATACGCAGTATTTT.

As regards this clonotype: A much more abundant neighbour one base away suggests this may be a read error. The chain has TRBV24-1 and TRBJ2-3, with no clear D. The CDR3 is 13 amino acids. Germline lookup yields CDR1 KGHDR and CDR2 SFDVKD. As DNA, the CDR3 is TGTGCCACCAAGATTCCACGCACAGATACGAAGTATTTT. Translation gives CATKIPRTDTKYF.

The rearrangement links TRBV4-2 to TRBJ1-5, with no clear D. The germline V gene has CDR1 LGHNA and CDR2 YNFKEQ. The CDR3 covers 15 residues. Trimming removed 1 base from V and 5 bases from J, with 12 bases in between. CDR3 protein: CASSQVWDMDQPQHF. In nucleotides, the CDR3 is TGTGCCAGCAGCCAAGTTTGGGATATGGATCAGCCCCAGCATTTT.